The 10 T cell receptor beta chains below come from one sample, sequenced in a study of OX40 agonist ivuxolimab in advanced cancers. Profiling relied on immunoSEQ multiplex PCR, and the TCRdb table lists in-frame clones only, not all of them. Of some 54,000 clones in the sample, around 85% were seen once. Sequencing was performed on CD4+ or CD8+ T cells sorted from blood, taken in a trial of the OX40 agonist ivuxolimab. These receptor sequences come from an adult with an advanced solid tumor such as melanoma, head and neck, liver or kidney cancer.

The chain links TRBV5-1 to TRBJ1-6, with 10 bases aligning to TRBD1. The V gene end was trimmed by 3 bases and the J gene end by 10 bases; junction bases not matched to a gene: 4. This CDR3 spans 14 amino acids. Looked up from germline, CDR1 is SGHRS and CDR2 is YFSETQ. The CDR3 coding sequence is TGCGCCAGCAGCTCGGGACAGGGGCAATCACCCCTCCACTTT. Residues: CASSSGQGQSPLHF.

The chain is built from TRBV19 and TRBJ1-1; D gene unclear. The CDR3 has 15 amino acids. The germline V and J ends were trimmed by 5 bases and 0 bases, with 13 bases remaining between them. CDR1 and CDR2 (germline): LNHDA, SQIVND (reference sequence). DNA for the CDR3: TGTGCCAGTAGTGAGCGAGGATATATGAACACTGAAGCTTTCTTT. This translates into CASSERGYMNTEAFF.

The chain uses TRBV6-5 and TRBJ2-1; D gene ambiguous. Germline V lookup: CDR1 MNHEY, CDR2 SVGAGI. CDR3 length: 11 amino acids. Trimming stripped 7 bases from V and 7 bases from J, with 8 bases between. CDR3 coding DNA: TGTGCCAGCAACCCGGAGAATGAGCAGTTCTTC. Encoded protein: CASNPENEQFF.

On this clone: The junction shows a germline mismatch at one end, possibly a read error. CDR3 nucleotides: TGTGCTAGCAGCTTATATAGCGGGAGCACAGATACGCAGTATTTT. Amino acid sequence: CASSLYSGSTDTQYF. This chain uses TRBV7-7 with TRBJ2-3, with 7 bases identical to TRBD2. The germline gives CDR1 SSHAT, CDR2 FNYEAQ (reference sequence). This CDR3 region has 15 residues.

This clone was seen once. V usage is TRBV13 and J usage is TRBJ1-5, with TRBD1 matching 7 bases. Germline loops: CDR1 PRHDT, CDR2 FYEKMQ (reference sequence). V gave up 5 bases and J gave up 9 bases; unmatched junction bases: 7. This CDR3 has 13 amino acids. The CDR3 sequence: CASSVRQGTPQHF. The CDR3 DNA sequence: TGTGCCAGCAGCGTCAGACAGGGAACGCCCCAGCATTTT.

The chain carries TRBV6-5 and TRBJ1-2; D is possibly TRBD1 (6 bases). Per the germline V gene, CDR1 is MNHEY and CDR2 is SVGAGI. The CDR3 runs to 16 residues. The V gene lost 2 bases and the J gene lost 5 bases, with 18 bases spanning the gap. The CDR3 DNA follows: TGTGCCAGCAGTTACGAGATAGGGGGAATTGGTTATGGCTACACCTTC. Translated: CASSYEIGGIGYGYTF.

A single count supports this clone. The chain carries TRBV19 and TRBJ2-1, with TRBD1 matching over 12 bases. The J segment lost 6 bases and the V segment lost 6 bases, leaving 6 bases of the junction unmatched. The CDR3 covers 15 residues. Germline V gene lookup returns CDR1 LNHDA and CDR2 SQIVND (reference sequence). The CDR3 bases are TGTGCCAGTAGCCAAGGGACAGGGGGCCGCAATGAGCAGTTCTTC. Translated: CASSQGTGGRNEQFF.

The chain has TRBV7-8 and TRBJ2-7; D is unresolved. Germline assignment: CDR1 SGHVS and CDR2 FQNEAQ. Trimming removed 5 bases from V and 2 bases from J, with 19 bases in between. This CDR3 contains 16 residues. CDR3 coding DNA: TGTGCCAGCAGCCACGGACGGTCTTACGACGCCTACGAGCAGTACTTC. Its protein product is CASSHGRSYDAYEQYF.

This chain links TRBV5-1 with TRBJ2-1, with unresolved D. The germline V and J ends were trimmed by 0 bases and 5 bases, with 12 bases remaining between them. The CDR3 is made up of 15 amino acids. Germline lookup yields CDR1 SGHRS and CDR2 YFSETQ. CDR3 in DNA: TGCGCCAGCAGCTTGGCCGTAACCAGGAACAATGAGCAGTTCTTC. Translation gives CASSLAVTRNNEQFF.

The V gene is TRBV16, the J gene TRBJ1-1; D perhaps matches TRBD1 (5 bases). This CDR3 is built from 14 residues. The V gene lost 7 bases and the J gene lost 5 bases, with 17 bases spanning the gap. Germline assignment: CDR1 KGHSY and CDR2 FQNENV. CDR3 protein: CASTPGMERTEAFF. The CDR3 region has the DNA TGTGCCAGCACCCCAGGGATGGAGAGGACTGAAGCTTTCTTT.